These 23 T cell receptor beta chains originate from one sample sequenced in a study of T cell responses to AZD1222 COVID-19 vaccine. The assay was immunoSEQ multiplex PCR, and TCRdb's table has in-frame clones only and misses some. Of 150,000 to 200,000 clones detected, about 91% appear once; the ten largest clones hold about 9.9%. The sequenced sample was peripheral blood, obtained 28 days after the second AZD1222 dose. These receptors came from an adult who received the AZD1222 COVID-19 vaccine.

This rearrangement joins TRBV7-9 to TRBJ1-2, with 9 bases identical to TRBD1. This CDR3 is built from 15 residues. Trimming at V came to 2 bases and at J to 3 bases, leaving 4 bases not matched to a gene. In germline, CDR1 is SEHNR, CDR2 FQNEAQ (reference sequence). CDR3 DNA sequence: TGTGCCAGCAGCTTAACAGGGGGCGCCGACTATGGCTACACCTTC. Translation: CASSLTGGADYGYTF.

The V gene is TRBV5-6, the J gene TRBJ1-2; D remains unclear. V was clipped by 0 bases and J by 8 bases, with 11 bases between them. The CDR3 sequence is 13 residues long. CDR1 and CDR2 from the germline V gene are SGHDT and YYEEEE. CDR3 sequence: CASSLGSSQGYTF. The CDR3 DNA reads TGTGCCAGCAGCTTGGGCTCGAGTCAGGGCTACACCTTC.

The V gene is TRBV30, the J gene TRBJ1-1; TRBD1 aligns across 10 bases. The CDR3 spans 14 residues. V lost 0 bases to trimming and J lost 5 bases; unmatched junction nucleotides: 3. Germline lookup yields CDR1 GTSNPN and CDR2 SVGIG (reference sequence). The CDR3 loop reads CAWSVRTGGTEAFF. Here the CDR3 DNA reads TGTGCCTGGAGTGTTAGGACAGGGGGGACTGAAGCTTTCTTT.

This chain connects TRBV27 to TRBJ2-1; TRBD1 might be the D (5 bases). Germline V lookup: CDR1 MNHEY, CDR2 SMNVEV (reference sequence). There are 15 residues in the CDR3. Between the trimmed V and J ends, which lost 5 bases and 2 bases, there was a span of 13 bases. The CDR3 DNA sequence: TGTGCCAGCAGTCCAAGGACAAATACCTACAATGAGCAGTTCTTC. Protein: CASSPRTNTYNEQFF.

The chain combines TRBV6-2 or TRBV6-3 with TRBJ2-7, with a possible D match to TRBD2 (6 bases). Germline V gene sequence: CDR1 MNHEY, CDR2 SVGEGT. The CDR3 has 16 amino acids. V lost 2 bases to trimming and J lost 2 bases, with 16 bases between them. CDR3 sequence reads: CASSYGAGSRAYEQYF. CDR3 nucleotides: TGTGCCAGCAGTTACGGGGCGGGGTCCCGGGCCTACGAGCAGTACTTC.

The chain joins TRBV6-5 to TRBJ1-2; D is perhaps TRBD1 (6 bases). This CDR3 is 13 amino acids long. V was trimmed by 5 bases and J by 14 bases, leaving 21 bases between them. Germline V gene sequence: CDR1 MNHEY, CDR2 SVGAGI. CDR3 in DNA: TGTGCCAGCAGTCCCCGGACAGAGGGGGTGGGTACCTTC. This translates into CASSPRTEGVGTF.

This clone was picked up a small number of times. The chain recombines TRBV29-1 with TRBJ2-7, with TRBD1 matching over 8 bases. CDR3 size: 11 residues. The ends lost 6 bases at V and 3 bases at J; junction bases unmatched: 1. Germline-derived CDR1 and CDR2 are SQVTM and ANQGSEA. Written as DNA, the CDR3 is TGCAGCGTGGGACAGGTCTACGAGCAGTACTTC. Translated, it gives CSVGQVYEQYF.

The genes are TRBV5-1 and TRBJ2-3; D perhaps matches TRBD2 (6 bases). CDR3 length: 16 residues. Germline CDR1 SGHRS, CDR2 YFSETQ. Trimming stripped 0 bases from V and 0 bases from J, with 11 bases between. The CDR3 is CASSLEGLASTDTQYF. Written as DNA, the CDR3 is TGCGCCAGCAGCTTGGAGGGCCTAGCGAGCACAGATACGCAGTATTTT.

The chain combines TRBV7-3 with TRBJ2-5, with D hard to call. The length of the CDR3 is 13 residues. Germline-derived CDR1 and CDR2 are SGHTA and FQGTGA. V lost 6 bases and J lost 5, with 13 bases in between. CDR3 DNA: TGTGCCAGCAGTCTGGACCCGTGGGAGACCCAGTACTTC. It is translated as CASSLDPWETQYF.

This clone is a singleton in its sample. The rearrangement joins TRBV10-1 to TRBJ1-6; a weak D match, TRBD1 (5 bases). The germline V gene has CDR1 WNHNN and CDR2 SYGVQD (reference sequence). V lost 6 bases and J 0 bases, leaving 15 bases between the germline ends. The CDR3 sequence is 17 residues long. The CDR3 DNA sequence: TGCGCCAGCAGGCCTTTTCCAGGGAGCTCCTATAATTCACCCCTCCACTTT. It codes for CASRPFPGSSYNSPLHF.

The chain recombines TRBV28 with TRBJ1-2; D is unresolved. V shed 3 bases and J shed 5 bases, with 10 bases lying between them. The CDR3 spans 13 residues. Per germline, CDR1 MDHEN and CDR2 SYDVKM. Written as DNA, the CDR3 is TGTGCCAGCAGTTTGGGGAGAATATATGGCTACACCTTC. This encodes CASSLGRIYGYTF.

This clone appeared a few times. V and J are TRBV5-4 and TRBJ2-7; D not certain. Germline values: CDR1 SGHNT, CDR2 YYREEE (reference sequence). The CDR3 runs to 12 residues. V shed 4 bases and J shed 2 bases, with 7 bases lying between them. CDR3 nucleotide sequence: TGTGCCAGCAGCCGCGACACCTACGAGCAGTACTTC. It codes for CASSRDTYEQYF.

The chain recombines TRBV28 with TRBJ1-1; maybe TRBD1 (5 bases). Germline CDR1 reads MDHEN; CDR2 reads SYDVKM. The length of the CDR3 is 13 residues. V lost 5 bases and J 7 bases, leaving 14 bases between the germline ends. CDR3 sequence reads: CASSLDPTVEAFF. CDR3 in DNA: TGTGCCAGCAGTCTAGACCCGACAGTTGAAGCTTTCTTT.

The chain carries TRBV9 and TRBJ2-5, with D possibly TRBD1 on 5 matching bases. Germline CDR1 SGDLS, CDR2 YYNGEE. Trimming stripped 0 bases from V and 4 bases from J, with 13 bases between. The CDR3 is made up of 15 amino acids. The CDR3 DNA follows: TGTGCCAGCAGCGTAGAGTATCCAGGGCCAGAGACCCAGTACTTC. Amino acids: CASSVEYPGPETQYF.

This CDR3 is CASSPAGTANSPLHF. DNA for the CDR3: TGTGCCAGCAGCCCCGCCGGCACAGCTAATTCACCCCTCCACTTT. This chain joins TRBV7-9 and TRBJ1-6; D is unresolved. Trimming removed 5 bases from V and 6 bases from J, with 14 bases in between. The CDR3 totals 15 residues. CDR1 is SEHNR and CDR2 is FQNEAQ in the germline V gene (reference sequence).

The chain carries TRBV6-2 or TRBV6-3 and TRBJ2-6, with 13 bases fitting TRBD2. The CDR3 is made up of 17 amino acids. Germline loops: CDR1 MNHEY, CDR2 SVGEGT. V dropped 5 bases and J dropped 2; count of bases not matched to a gene: 3. The CDR3 spells CASSDGLAGAGANVLTF. In DNA form, the CDR3 reads TGTGCCAGCAGTGATGGACTAGCGGGGGCTGGGGCCAACGTCCTGACTTTC.

The V call is TRBV11-2, the J call TRBJ2-1; 7 bases line up with TRBD2. V trimming: 5 bases; J trimming: 7 bases; junction bases outside the gene matches: 8. The V gene's germline CDR1 is SGHAT and CDR2 FQNNGV. This CDR3 has 14 residues. CDR3 nucleotides: TGTGCCAGCAGCCGAACTAGCGTCTGGAATGAGCAGTTCTTC. This codes for CASSRTSVWNEQFF.

The V call is TRBV19, the J call TRBJ1-2, with D unclear. The CDR3 loop spans 13 amino acids. In germline, CDR1 is LNHDA, CDR2 SQIVND (reference sequence). V lost 7 bases and J 4 bases, leaving 13 bases between the germline ends. The CDR3 here is CASTAGLRYGYTF. The CDR3 DNA is TGTGCCAGTACCGCCGGGCTTCGCTATGGCTACACCTTC.

This clone appeared a single time. V is TRBV29-1 and J is TRBJ2-1, with 11 bases lining up with TRBD2. After removal of 6 bases from V and 4 bases from J, the junction contained 8 bases not matched to a gene. There are 15 residues in the CDR3. Germline values: CDR1 SQVTM, CDR2 ANQGSEA. The CDR3 sequence is CSVPPGLAVYNEQFF. The CDR3 bases are TGCAGCGTCCCCCCGGGACTAGCGGTATACAATGAGCAGTTCTTC.

The DNA for the CDR3 is TGCAGTGCTAGTCCGCGGCCAGGGCGACAGCCCCAGCATTTT. It yields the protein CSASPRPGRQPQHF. J is TRBJ1-5 and V is TRBV20-1, with a tentative D call TRBD1 (5 bases). CDR3 size: 14 residues. Germline CDR1 reads DFQATT; CDR2 reads SNEGSKA (reference sequence). With 3 bases removed from V and 7 bases from J, the gap between germline ends came to 16 bases.

The V call is TRBV7-9, the J call TRBJ2-2; no definite D call. V was trimmed by 7 bases and J by 1 base, leaving 10 bases between them. This CDR3 region has 14 residues. Germline V gene sequence: CDR1 SEHNR, CDR2 FQNEAQ (reference sequence). The CDR3 bases are TGTGCCAGCAACGTGGCACTGAACACCGGGGAGCTGTTTTTT. Translating gives CASNVALNTGELFF.

As to this clone: An end of the junction differs from the germline gene, which may be a read error. The rearrangement joins TRBV27 to TRBJ2-7, with no clear D. Germline CDR1 is MNHEY and CDR2 is SMNVEV (reference sequence). The CDR3 extends over 15 amino acids. In nucleotides, the CDR3 is TGTGCCAGCAGACTACGTAGACCCGCCTCCCACGAGCAGTACTTC. Translation gives CASRLRRPASHEQYF.

V and J are TRBV4-2 and TRBJ1-1; D gene uncertain. This CDR3 contains 15 residues. The V end lost 1 base, the J end lost 1 base, and 10 bases lay between the germline ends. Germline assignment: CDR1 LGHNA and CDR2 YNFKEQ. CDR3 DNA sequence: TGTGCCAGCAGCCAAGTGGCCCTTACGAACACTGAAGCTTTCTTT. This gives the protein CASSQVALTNTEAFF.